Below, 24 T cell receptor beta chains from the same sample are listed, as sequenced in a study of T cell clones after liver transplantation. Here immunoSEQ multiplex PCR was the method, and the copy in TCRdb shows in-frame clones only, minus some. The sample records tens of thousands of clones, about 73% being singletons. This specimen consisted of CD4+ T cells from blood, obtained at the approximately 15-month timepoint. The receptors were gathered from a human patient who received a liver transplant. Some T cells could come from the graft donor.

The J gene is TRBJ1-4, the V gene TRBV2; TRBD1 matches at 8 bases. The ends lost 6 bases at V and 7 bases at J; junction bases unmatched: 7. The CDR3 runs 14 residues. The germline gives CDR1 SNHLY, CDR2 FYNNEI. The CDR3 protein is CASSGQGWGEKLFF. The DNA for the CDR3 is TGTGCCAGCAGCGGACAGGGTTGGGGTGAAAAACTGTTTTTT.

This clone has a handful of counts. In nucleotides, the CDR3 is TGTGCCTGGCATACAGGAAATTCACCCCTCCACTTT. It translates to CAWHTGNSPLHF. The V gene is TRBV30, the J gene TRBJ1-6, with D possibly TRBD1 on 5 matching bases. Germline V lookup: CDR1 GTSNPN, CDR2 SVGIG (reference sequence). Trimming shortened V by 5 bases and J by 7 bases, and 9 bases separated the two germline ends. The CDR3 is 12 residues long.

The V gene is TRBV21-1, the J gene TRBJ2-1; TRBD2, the D gene given by the table, was not confirmed from the DNA. TRBV21-1 is marked as a pseudogene. CDR3 size: 17 residues. The CDR3 spells CASSKEFVLAGLNEQFF. The CDR3 region has the DNA TGTGCCAGCAGCAAAGAGTTCGTACTAGCGGGATTGAATGAGCAGTTCTTC.

The CDR3 region is CASSLAAGVQETQYF. The CDR3 DNA sequence: TGTGCCAGCAGTTTAGCGGCAGGGGTCCAAGAGACCCAGTACTTC. The chain couples TRBV28 to TRBJ2-5, with a tentative D call TRBD1 (6 bases). CDR1 is MDHEN, CDR2 SYDVKM, per germline. The CDR3 totals 15 residues. The ends were cut back, 2 bases at V and 1 base at J, with 11 bases in the middle.

This rearrangement joins TRBV27 to TRBJ2-1; D is unclear. Trimming stripped 6 bases from V and 0 bases from J, with 9 bases between. CDR3 length equals 14 residues. Germline CDR1 and CDR2: MNHEY and SMNVEV (reference sequence). Here the CDR3 DNA reads TGTGCCAGCAGGGCTTTGAGCTCCTACAATGAGCAGTTCTTC. Translated, it gives CASRALSSYNEQFF.

The chain joins TRBV18 to TRBJ2-1; weak D call: TRBD2 (6 bases). CDR1 is KGHSH, CDR2 LQKENI, per germline. The CDR3 loop spans 14 amino acids. The germline V and J ends were trimmed by 4 bases and 5 bases, with 12 bases remaining between them. In nucleotides, the CDR3 is TGTGCCAGCTCACTCATTAGCGGAGACAATGAGCAGTTCTTC. Its translation: CASSLISGDNEQFF.

This clone was counted between two and nine times. V usage is TRBV5-8 and J usage is TRBJ2-2, with D perhaps matching TRBD2 (5 bases). V gave up 7 bases and J gave up 0 bases, with 19 bases separating them. The CDR3 contains 17 residues. Germline CDR1 is SGHTS and CDR2 is YDEGEE. The CDR3 bases are TGTGCCAGCCAACGGGGAATCACGGGGACGAACACCGGGGAGCTGTTTTTT. As protein: CASQRGITGTNTGELFF.

The chain couples TRBV4-3 to TRBJ1-5; the D gene is possibly TRBD1 (6 bases). The CDR3 has 13 residues. Germline V gives CDR1 LGHNA, CDR2 YSLEER. V shed 5 bases and J shed 4 bases, with 9 bases lying between them. This CDR3 reads CASSVDRNQPQHF. The CDR3 DNA sequence: TGCGCCAGCAGCGTGGACAGAAATCAGCCCCAGCATTTT.

This clone occurred a few times. This chain uses TRBV5-4 with TRBJ2-3, with D possibly matching TRBD1 (5 bases). This CDR3 spans 14 amino acids. Germline CDR1 and CDR2: SGHNT and YYREEE (reference sequence). The V and J ends lost 5 bases and 5 bases respectively, with 15 bases between them. CDR3 loop: CASSRQGDVDTQYF. DNA for the CDR3: TGTGCCAGCAGTAGGCAGGGTGATGTAGATACGCAGTATTTT. The entire variable domain, with the rest obtained from reference TRBV5-4 and TRBJ2-3, is as follows: ETGVTQSPTHLIKTRGQQVTLRCSSQSGHNTVSWYQQALGQGPQFIFQYYREEENGRGNFPPRFSGLQFPNYSSELNVNALELDDSALYLCASSRQGDVDTQYFGPGTRLTVL.

The chain joins TRBV9 to TRBJ2-2; D is possibly TRBD2 (7 bases). This CDR3 has 17 residues. V lost 0 bases and J 4 bases, leaving 16 bases between the germline ends. Germline values: CDR1 SGDLS, CDR2 YYNGEE. The CDR3 DNA reads TGTGCCAGCAGCGTAGCCCCGGGGGGCGCGGGCACCGGGGAGCTGTTTTTT. This sequence encodes CASSVAPGGAGTGELFF.

As for this clone: At one of its ends the junction is not consistent with the germline gene, which may arise from a read error. Other DNA sequences from this sample encode an identical CDR3 as well. The chain couples TRBV5-6 to TRBJ2-3; D is possibly TRBD2 (6 bases). This CDR3 is built from 15 residues. The germline V gene has CDR1 SGHDT and CDR2 YYEEEE. This CDR3 reads CASSLAGTRTDTQYF. The CDR3 nucleotides read TGTGCCAGTAGCTTGGCGGGGACTCGCACAGATACGCAGTATTTT.

The V and J genes are TRBV10-3 and TRBJ1-5; a possible D gene is TRBD1 (5 bases). CDR1 is ENHRY and CDR2 is SYGVKD in the germline V gene. This CDR3 region has 18 residues. V lost 2 bases, J lost 0 bases, and 17 bases lay in between. The CDR3 DNA reads as TGTGCCATCAGTGAGAATGGGGGTGGTGTGGATAGCAATCAGCCCCAGCATTTT. Residues: CAISENGGGVDSNQPQHF.

The chain joins TRBV4-3 to TRBJ2-2, with TRBD2 matching 13 bases. J gave up 2 bases and V 4 bases, and 1 base lay outside the gene matches. Germline V lookup: CDR1 LGHNA, CDR2 YSLEER. The CDR3 spans 16 residues. The CDR3 loop is CASSPGLAGNTGELFF. The CDR3 nucleotides are TGCGCCAGCAGCCCGGGACTAGCGGGAAACACCGGGGAGCTGTTTTTT.

This chain links TRBV6-6 with TRBJ1-1; D not certain. CDR3 length: 12 amino acids. Germline loops: CDR1 MNHNY, CDR2 SVGAGI (reference sequence). Between the trimmed V and J ends, which lost 10 bases and 1 base, there was a span of 10 bases. DNA for the CDR3: TGTGCCACCCTAGCCTCGAACACTGAAGCTTTCTTT. Amino acids: CATLASNTEAFF.

The chain employs TRBV5-6 and TRBJ2-1; D is undetermined. V was cut by 0 bases and J by 10 bases, with 11 bases left in between. Germline CDR1 is SGHDT and CDR2 is YYEEEE. The CDR3 contains 13 residues. DNA for the CDR3: TGTGCCAGCAGCTTGGATTCTTGGTTGGAGCAGTTCTTC. Amino acids: CASSLDSWLEQFF.

The chain carries TRBV6-1 and TRBJ1-1, with D possibly TRBD1 on 5 matching bases. Germline CDR1 reads MNHNS; CDR2 reads SASEGT. Between the trimmed V and J ends, which lost 7 bases and 4 bases, there was a span of 19 bases. This CDR3 has 15 amino acids. CDR3 in amino acids: CASNLALGLSTEAFF. The CDR3 nucleotides are TGTGCCAGCAACCTTGCTTTGGGGCTCAGCACTGAAGCTTTCTTT.

The genes are TRBV7-8 and TRBJ2-1; 7 positions agree with TRBD2. CDR1 and CDR2 (germline): SGHVS, FQNEAQ. V dropped 7 bases and J dropped 9; count of bases not matched to a gene: 9. The CDR3 has 13 residues. CDR3 region: CASTGLVSGEQFF. CDR3 coding DNA: TGTGCCAGCACCGGACTAGTTAGTGGTGAGCAGTTCTTC.

The chain employs TRBV30 and TRBJ2-5; D not resolved. This CDR3 contains 13 residues. Germline loops: CDR1 GTSNPN, CDR2 SVGIG (reference sequence). V lost 1 base and J 4 bases, leaving 10 bases between the germline ends. CDR3 amino acids: CAWSDMAGETQYF. CDR3 bases: TGTGCCTGGAGTGATATGGCCGGAGAGACCCAGTACTTC.

The chain recombines TRBV28 with TRBJ1-5; TRBD1 aligns across 7 bases. The germline CDR1 and CDR2 sequences are MDHEN and SYDVKM. V was pared by 5 bases and J by 0 bases, with 7 bases of the junction left unmatched. CDR3 length equals 16 residues. The CDR3 is CASSIPTGYSNQPQHF. The CDR3 coding sequence is TGTGCCAGCAGTATCCCGACAGGGTATAGCAATCAGCCCCAGCATTTT.

This chain uses TRBV5-1 with TRBJ2-3; D is perhaps TRBD1 (6 bases). The CDR3 length is 16 residues. Germline CDR1 reads SGHRS; CDR2 reads YFSETQ. The V gene lost 0 bases and the J gene lost 1 base, with 12 bases spanning the gap. Here the CDR3 reads CASSLVQGMGTDTQYF. The CDR3 DNA reads as TGCGCCAGCAGCTTGGTTCAGGGGATGGGCACAGATACGCAGTATTTT.

This clone was detected only a few times. The chain is built from TRBV27 and TRBJ2-3, with 7 bases that match TRBD1. The CDR3 runs 14 residues. Germline assignment: CDR1 MNHEY and CDR2 SMNVEV (reference sequence). V lost 6 bases and J lost 2; bases outside the gene matches: 5. CDR3 DNA sequence: TGTGCCAGCAGCCCCGGGACAGTCACAGATACGCAGTATTTT. Amino acids: CASSPGTVTDTQYF.

The CDR3 loop is CASSLWSEQYF. The CDR3 nucleotides read TGTGCCAGCAGTTTATGGTCCGAGCAGTACTTC. This chain connects TRBV28 to TRBJ2-7; no clear D. V was pared by 0 bases and J by 6 bases, with 3 bases between. The CDR3 totals 11 residues. The germline gives CDR1 MDHEN, CDR2 SYDVKM.

The V and J genes are TRBV4-2 and TRBJ1-6; D possibly corresponds to TRBD1 (6 bases). The CDR3 contains 15 residues. The V gene's germline CDR1 is LGHNA and CDR2 YNFKEQ. V was cut by 0 bases and J by 7 bases, with 10 bases left in between. The CDR3 DNA follows: TGTGCCAGCAGCCAAGATCCAGGGGTAAATTCACCCCTCCACTTT. Encoded protein: CASSQDPGVNSPLHF.

The chain joins TRBV11-3 to TRBJ1-4, with 7 bases matching TRBD1. The CDR3 is made up of 14 amino acids. From germline, CDR1 is SGHNT and CDR2 YENEEA. V was pared by 1 base and J by 7 bases, with 3 bases of the junction left unmatched. CDR3: CASSLGQGGEKLFF. DNA for the CDR3: TGTGCCAGCAGCTTAGGACAGGGCGGTGAAAAACTGTTTTTT.